This TCR beta chain was profiled in a study of T cell responses to AZD1222 COVID-19 vaccine. Study-wide results and caveats: Only a handful of AZD1222 recipients, more than five in all, had baseline seropositivity. CD4 TCRs covered the whole spike, strongest at regions 160-218 and 743-854.

Germline CDR1 LNHDA, CDR2 SQIVND (reference sequence). V was cut by 7 bases and J by 1 base, with 14 bases left in between. The CDR3 has 14 amino acids. Remarks on this clone: Antigen unknown.

Produced via immunoSEQ multiplex PCR; TCRdb's table is partial and in-frame only. The sample includes around 140,000 clones, 70% to 90% of them seen just once. The chain combines TRBV19 with TRBJ2-7, with D maybe TRBD1 (5 bases). Specimen: peripheral blood, collected on day 0 of AZD1222 vaccination. This receptor was identified in an adult in good health. The CDR3 DNA follows: TGTGCCAGTACCACGGACATCGCGTCCTACGAGCAGTACTTC. Its protein is CASTTDIASYEQYF.